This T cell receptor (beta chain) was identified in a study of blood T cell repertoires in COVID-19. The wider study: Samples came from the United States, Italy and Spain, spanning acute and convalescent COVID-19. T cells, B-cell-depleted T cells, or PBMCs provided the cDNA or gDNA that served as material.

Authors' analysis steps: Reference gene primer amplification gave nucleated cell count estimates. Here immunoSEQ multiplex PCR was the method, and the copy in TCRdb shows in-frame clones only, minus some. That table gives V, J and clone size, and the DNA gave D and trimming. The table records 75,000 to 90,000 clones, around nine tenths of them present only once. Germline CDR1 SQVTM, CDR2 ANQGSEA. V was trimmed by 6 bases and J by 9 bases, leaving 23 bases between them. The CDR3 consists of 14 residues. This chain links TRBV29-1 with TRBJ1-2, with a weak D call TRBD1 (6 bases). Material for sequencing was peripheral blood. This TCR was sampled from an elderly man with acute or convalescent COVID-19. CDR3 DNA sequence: TGCAGCGTGACCACCAGTCCTACAGGGTTTAGCTACACCTTC. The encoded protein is CSVTTSPTGFSYTF.